This T cell receptor beta chain was found in a study of shared clonotypes between healthy human individuals. The CDR3 consists of 15 residues. Trimming cost V 4 bases and J 7 bases; bases outside gene matches: 9. Germline CDR1 reads SGHNT; CDR2 reads YYREEE (reference sequence). Assay used: immunoSEQ multiplex PCR; TCRdb lists only in-frame clones, some missing. The sample comprises more than 1.2 million clones, just under 99% of which are singletons, and roughly 0.36% rests with the top ten. This clonotype was obtained from a man aged 25-45 years in good health. This chain joins TRBV5-4 and TRBJ1-5; 9 bases align to TRBD1. Sequenced: naive CD4+ T cells sorted from blood. As for subset: CD45RA+ positively selected. The CDR3 DNA follows: TGTGCCAGCAGCAATGGGACAGGGTCTTCGCAGCCCCAGCATTTT. It encodes CASSNGTGSSQPQHF.